This T cell receptor beta chain came from a study of T cell repertoires in cytomegalovirus infection. Study overall: CMV epitopes used comprised recently identified HLA-C-restricted ones and well-studied HLA-B-restricted ones. Both CMV infection and a matching HLA type were indicated by public TCR beta signatures.

A remark on this clonotype: As yet, its antigen is unknown.

MiXCR, run by TCRdb on the reads, gives a single entry per CDR3 protein. The table has hundreds of thousands of distinct CDR3 sequences, 30% to 40% seen once. General study results and limits: Dominating the ex vivo response were HLA-C-restricted CMV-specific TCR beta clonotypes.

Sequencing was performed on cultured PBMCs, taken from culture after CMV antigen stimulation. This TCR came from a human donor in good health (CMV status not recorded). Some clones in this sample may be carry-over from other donors' samples.

CDR3 DNA sequence: TGTGCCAGCAGCTACGGACTAGAAGGCGATACGCAGTATTTT. Translating it yields CASSYGLEGDTQYF. This sequence joins TRBV5-4 and TRBJ2-3, with 7 positions matching TRBD2. Germline assignment: CDR1 SGHNT and CDR2 YYREEE (reference sequence). CDR3 length: 14 residues. With V trimmed by 3 bases and J by 6 bases, 7 bases remained unmatched.